What follows is one TCR beta chain and its context. Its antigen is currently unknown. These data come from a study of CD8 T cells in ankylosing spondylitis. Study-wide findings and caveats: Significant enrichment of disease-linked clones was reportedly seen in matched ankylosing spondylitis synovial fluid. What seemed typical of ankylosing spondylitis blood was a TCR beta motif built from roughly 8 highly homologous variants. A number of the motif variants had already been described in reactive arthritis synovial fluid and blood. Clones linked to disease, bearing a CD8+ phenotype, were relatively rare in peripheral blood.

Quantitative 5'-RACE with molecular barcodes produced the TCR beta libraries. TCRdb reanalysed the 5' RACE reads using MiXCR and keeps one entry per CDR3 protein. The sample carries about 500,000 distinct CDR3 sequences, under 5.5% recorded once. This TCR was sampled from a male donor with ankylosing spondylitis. The sequencing input was blood, either unsorted or a sorted T cell fraction (not recorded which).

CDR3 sequence reads: CASSLFSSLGYTIYF. In DNA, the CDR3 is TGTGCCAGCAGTTTGTTCAGTTCGCTGGGGTACACCATATATTTT. The chain has TRBV6-5 and TRBJ1-3; D is unclear. The germline V gene has CDR1 MNHEY and CDR2 SVGAGI. V lost 4 bases and J lost 8, with 18 bases in between. This CDR3 is built from 15 residues.